The 11 T cell receptor beta chains listed next were all sequenced from one sample in a study of blood T cell repertoires in COVID-19. Clones were read by immunoSEQ multiplex PCR, and TCRdb kept only the in-frame ones, dropping some. There are tens of thousands of clones in the sample; 77% occur only once, and under 2.5% lies in the top ten. Sequenced: peripheral blood. These receptors all come from a man between 65 and 80 years old with COVID-19, enrolled during active disease.

The J gene is TRBJ1-1, the V gene TRBV20-1; TRBD1 is a possible D gene (6 bases). With 7 bases removed from V and 6 bases from J, the gap between germline ends came to 12 bases. The CDR3 has 11 amino acids. Germline lookup yields CDR1 DFQATT and CDR2 SNEGSKA (reference sequence). Here the CDR3 DNA reads TGCAGTGTTGTCAAGGGGGCTGAAGCTTTCTTT. It yields the protein CSVVKGAEAFF.

This clone was observed a single time. The chain has TRBV27 and TRBJ1-3; 10 bases line up with TRBD1. The CDR3 runs 16 residues. CDR1 and CDR2 (germline): MNHEY, SMNVEV (reference sequence). V shed 5 bases and J 0 bases; nucleotides not matched to a gene: 4. The CDR3 DNA reads TGTGCCAGCAGTCTCCGGGACAGGGGCTCTGGAAACACCATATATTTT. Its protein product is CASSLRDRGSGNTIYF.

V is TRBV7-2 and J is TRBJ1-1, with TRBD1 identical over 8 bases. This CDR3 has 14 residues. V gave up 7 bases and J gave up 1 base; unmatched junction bases: 5. Germline CDR1 SGHTA, CDR2 FQGNSA. The DNA of the CDR3 is TGTGCCAGCACCTCCGGACAGGGGAACACTGAAGCTTTCTTT. It specifies CASTSGQGNTEAFF.

CDR3 protein: CASSPRQGGNSPLHF. For the CDR3, the DNA is TGTGCCAGTAGCCCTCGACAGGGGGGCAATTCACCCCTCCACTTT. The chain joins TRBV19 to TRBJ1-6, with 9 bases matching TRBD1. CDR1 and CDR2 from the germline V gene are LNHDA and SQIVND (reference sequence). This CDR3 is 15 amino acids long. The junction had 7 bases not matched to a gene; V was cut back by 6 bases and J by 7 bases.

This chain connects TRBV3-1 (or the pseudogene TRBV3-2) to TRBJ1-2, with D possibly TRBD1 on 5 matching bases. Germline loops: CDR1 LGHDT, CDR2 YNNKEL (reference sequence). This CDR3 region has 16 residues. The V and J ends lost 1 base and 5 bases respectively, with 17 bases between them. The CDR3 loop is CASSQGAGLSLYGYTF. The DNA for the CDR3 is TGTGCCAGCAGCCAAGGAGCAGGGTTGAGCCTTTATGGCTACACCTTC.

The V and J genes are TRBV19 and TRBJ2-3, with TRBD2 matching 9 bases. CDR3 size: 19 residues. After removal of 0 bases from V and 1 base from J, the junction contained 11 bases not matched to a gene. Germline CDR1 LNHDA, CDR2 SQIVND (reference sequence). The CDR3 nucleotides read TGTGCCAGTAGTATAGAATTCGCTGGGACTAGCAGCCGCACAGATACGCAGTATTTT. This encodes CASSIEFAGTSSRTDTQYF.

The sample holds a few counts of this clone. The chain uses TRBV12-3 or TRBV12-4 and TRBJ2-2; D is possibly TRBD1 (6 bases). Trimming took off 5 bases at V and 6 bases at J, with 10 bases between the two ends. The length of the CDR3 is 13 residues. CDR3: CASSNTGSGELFF. The CDR3 nucleotides are TGTGCCAGCAGTAATACAGGGTCCGGGGAGCTGTTTTTT.

The J gene is TRBJ2-4, the V gene TRBV4-3; tentative D call: TRBD1 (6 bases). V lost 3 bases and J lost 9, with 18 bases in between. The CDR3 consists of 15 residues. From germline, CDR1 is LGHNA and CDR2 YSLEER. The CDR3 DNA reads TGCGCCAGCAGCCATGTAACAGGGAACCTGGGCATTCAGTACTTC. Residues: CASSHVTGNLGIQYF.

V usage is TRBV28 and J usage is TRBJ1-3; 11 bases align to TRBD1. The J segment lost 1 base and the V segment lost 4 bases, leaving 9 bases of the junction unmatched. Germline CDR1 reads MDHEN; CDR2 reads SYDVKM. The CDR3 contains 18 residues. The CDR3 here is CASSSRDRGFQSGNTIYF. The CDR3 bases are TGTGCCAGCAGTTCCCGGGACAGGGGGTTTCAATCTGGAAACACCATATATTTT.

The gene calls are TRBV9 and TRBJ2-2, with no clear D. V lost 4 bases to trimming and J lost 4 bases, with 8 bases between them. Germline CDR1 is SGDLS and CDR2 is YYNGEE. The length of the CDR3 is 13 residues. The DNA of the CDR3 is TGTGCCAGCAGCCCGGTCTTCACCGGGGAGCTGTTTTTT. Translation: CASSPVFTGELFF.

The chain recombines TRBV23-1 with TRBJ1-5; 7 bases align to TRBD1. TRBV23-1 is classed as an ORF, of uncertain function. The CDR3 runs to 15 residues. Losses at the gene ends were 4 bases for V and 4 bases for J; bases not matched to a gene: 7. The CDR3 DNA is TGCGCCAGCAGTCCGCGGACAGGCCTAAATCAGCCCCAGCATTTT. Residues: CASSPRTGLNQPQHF.